The rows below give T cell receptor beta chains drawn from one sample of a study of blood T cell repertoires in COVID-19. Clones were sequenced by immunoSEQ multiplex PCR, and TCRdb holds only the in-frame ones, with some missing. The sample holds fewer than 350,000 clones, about four fifths seen once. Sequenced: peripheral blood. The receptor set was obtained from a woman between 55 and 75 years old with active or convalescent COVID-19. Each CDR3 is given with its conserved first and last residue. A D gene is named only where the DNA matches it firmly. Size is stated for part of the rows, as once, few or many counts, or as a class when the clone is expanded.

size	D	J	V	CDR3	DNA
few	-	TRBJ2-1	TRBV4-1	CASSQVRGAVGEQFF	TGCGCCAGCAGCCAAGTTAGGGGCGCAGTGGGTGAGCAGTTCTTC
-	TRBD2	TRBJ2-5	TRBV19	CASSLFGTIQETQYF	TGTGCCAGTAGTCTGTTCGGGACTATACAAGAGACCCAGTACTTC
-	-	TRBJ1-2	TRBV10-3	CAISGTGTGVDGYTF	TGTGCCATCAGTGGGACCGGGACGGGGGTAGACGGCTACACCTTC
-	-	TRBJ1-1	TRBV29-1	CSVKQGRTTEAFF	TGCAGCGTGAAACAGGGAAGAACAACTGAAGCTTTCTTT
-	-	TRBJ2-7	TRBV7-6	CASSLLSLSSYEQYF	TGTGCCAGCAGCTTACTTTCACTGAGCTCCTACGAGCAGTACTTC
once	TRBD1	TRBJ2-5	TRBV5-4	CASRTNRGETQYF	TGTGCCAGCAGAACGAACAGGGGTGAGACCCAGTACTTC
-	TRBD1	TRBJ1-1	TRBV30	CAWTGDPRGTEAFF	TGTGCCTGGACTGGCGATCCCAGGGGGACTGAAGCTTTCTTT
-	-	TRBJ1-4	TRBV25-1	CASSTRSKEKLFF	TGTGCCAGCAGTACCCGGTCGAAGGAAAAACTGTTTTTT
-	-	TRBJ1-3	TRBV10-3	CAISESTSSSGNTIYF	TGTGCCATCAGTGAGTCGACAAGCAGCTCTGGAAACACCATATATTTT
-	-	TRBJ2-7	TRBV2	CASARRSYEQYF	TGTGCCAGTGCCCGGCGGTCCTACGAGCAGTACTTC
-	TRBD1	TRBJ1-6	TRBV18	CASSPRTGRSPLHF	TGTGCCAGCTCACCAAGGACAGGGAGATCACCCCTCCACTTT
-	TRBD1	TRBJ2-6	TRBV7-9	CASSRTGFTSGANVLTF	TGTGCCAGCAGCCGGACAGGGTTCACGTCTGGGGCCAACGTCCTGACTTTC
-	-	TRBJ1-2	TRBV3-1/TRBV3-2	CASSQVFRVGGYTF	TGTGCCAGCAGCCAAGTGTTCAGGGTGGGCGGCTACACCTTC
-	TRBD1	TRBJ1-6	TRBV7-9	CASSLGGWTGNSPLHF	TGTGCCAGCAGCTTGGGGGGTTGGACAGGGAATTCACCCCTCCACTTT
-	TRBD1	TRBJ1-1	TRBV5-1	CASGLPGTGGGTFF	TGCGCCAGCGGACTCCCCGGGACAGGGGGCGGAACTTTCTTT
-	TRBD1	TRBJ2-2	TRBV5-1	CASGKTGATGELFF	TGCGCCAGCGGCAAAACAGGGGCCACCGGGGAGCTGTTTTTT
-	-	TRBJ2-7	TRBV19	CASSTQGGEQYF	TGTGCCAGTAGTACCCAGGGGGGAGAGCAGTACTTC
-	-	TRBJ2-2	TRBV7-9	CASSGGTANTGELFF	TGTGCCAGCAGCGGTGGGACTGCGAACACCGGGGAGCTGTTTTTT
-	-	TRBJ2-7	TRBV24-1	CATSDLNGVKYF	TGTGCCACCAGTGATTTGAACGGGGTCAAGTACTTC
-	-	TRBJ1-2	TRBV29-1	CSARHRDTPNYGYTF	TGCAGCGCCCGACATCGGGACACCCCTAACTATGGCTACACCTTC
-	-	TRBJ1-2	TRBV19	CASSVGLVLYGYTF	TGTGCCAGTAGTGTTGGACTAGTGCTCTATGGCTACACCTTC
-	-	TRBJ1-2	TRBV6-5	CASSYLEGWEYTF	TGTGCCAGCAGTTACCTGGAGGGTTGGGAGTACACCTTC
many	-	TRBJ2-7	TRBV4-1	CASTQGWARGSYEQYF	TGCGCCAGCACCCAGGGCTGGGCAAGGGGAAGCTACGAGCAGTACTTC
-	-	TRBJ1-3	TRBV5-4	CASSLGRTGGLSGNTIYF	TGTGCCAGCAGCCTGGGGCGCACCGGGGGGCTCTCTGGAAACACCATATATTTT
few	-	TRBJ1-1	TRBV7-9	CASLGRGSEAFF	TGTGCCAGCCTGGGGAGGGGATCTGAAGCTTTCTTT
-	-	TRBJ2-5	TRBV10-3	CAISVGQGMETQYF	TGTGCCATCAGTGTGGGCCAGGGAATGGAGACCCAGTACTTC
-	TRBD1	TRBJ2-3	TRBV4-3	CASSQAPRGHKDTQYF	TGCGCCAGCAGCCAAGCACCCAGGGGGCATAAGGATACGCAGTATTTT
-	TRBD1	TRBJ1-2	TRBV7-9	CASSLGGQRYGYTF	TGTGCCAGCAGCTTAGGGGGACAGCGCTATGGCTACACCTTC
-	-	TRBJ2-5	TRBV5-4	CASSLDRQETQYF	TGTGCCAGCAGCTTGGACAGACAAGAGACCCAGTACTTC
-	-	TRBJ1-4	TRBV7-9	CASSSVRGPAEKLFF	TGTGCCAGCAGCTCCGTAAGAGGGCCGGCTGAAAAACTGTTTTTT
-	TRBD2	TRBJ2-3	TRBV6-6	CASWGGVGTDTQYF	TGTGCCTCTTGGGGGGGGGTGGGCACAGATACGCAGTATTTT
-	-	TRBJ1-2	TRBV5-4	CASSFKTGLPYGYTF	TGTGCCAGCAGCTTTAAAACAGGGCTTCCCTATGGCTACACCTTC
-	TRBD2	TRBJ2-5	TRBV27	CASSPGGGWETQYF	TGTGCCAGCAGCCCGGGGGGGGGCTGGGAGACCCAGTACTTC
-	TRBD1	TRBJ2-5	TRBV6-6	CASIPWEGGRQETQYF	TGTGCCAGCATCCCCTGGGAAGGGGGCCGGCAGGAGACCCAGTACTTC
-	-	TRBJ1-1	TRBV30	CAWSIPGLNTEAFF	TGTGCCTGGAGTATTCCAGGATTGAACACTGAAGCTTTCTTT
once	TRBD1	TRBJ1-2	TRBV10-3	CAISGGQGANYGYTF	TGTGCCATCAGTGGGGGACAGGGGGCCAACTATGGCTACACCTTC
-	-	TRBJ1-6	TRBV6-5	CASSPWGGWDSPLHF	TGTGCCAGCTCTCCTTGGGGGGGGTGGGATTCACCCCTCCACTTT
-	-	TRBJ1-2	TRBV7-9	CASSSRGPGAGNGYTF	TGTGCCAGCAGCTCCCGTGGGCCAGGGGCTGGGAATGGCTACACCTTC
once	-	TRBJ2-4	TRBV2	CASRGDGGAELAKNIQYF	TGTGCCAGCAGGGGTGATGGGGGGGCGGAGTTAGCCAAAAACATTCAGTACTTC
once	TRBD2	TRBJ2-3	TRBV11-1	CASSPSGVVADTQYF	TGTGCCAGCAGCCCTAGCGGGGTAGTTGCGGATACGCAGTATTTT
-	-	TRBJ1-5	TRBV7-9	CASSLQTSNQPQHF	TGTGCCAGCAGCTTGCAAACAAGCAATCAGCCCCAGCATTTT
-	-	TRBJ1-6	TRBV5-1	CASSLDSGIGSPLHF	TGCGCCAGCAGCTTGGATTCAGGGATAGGGTCACCCCTCCACTTT
-	TRBD1	TRBJ1-2	TRBV6-4	CASSDSGPGQGMEYTF	TGTGCCAGCAGTGACTCAGGCCCGGGACAGGGTATGGAATACACCTTC
-	TRBD2	TRBJ2-3	TRBV7-2	CASSWSARGVADTQYF	TGTGCCAGCAGCTGGTCGGCGCGGGGGGTGGCAGATACGCAGTATTTT
-	-	TRBJ2-7	TRBV11-2	CASSLSDSYEQYF	TGTGCCAGCAGCTTAAGCGACTCCTACGAGCAGTACTTC
-	-	TRBJ1-5	TRBV6-6	CASSYMEVNQPQHF	TGTGCCAGCAGTTACATGGAGGTTAATCAGCCCCAGCATTTT
-	TRBD1	TRBJ2-7	TRBV5-5	CASSSTGGFPPYEQYF	TGTGCCAGCAGCTCCACAGGGGGGTTCCCGCCCTACGAGCAGTACTTC
once	-	TRBJ1-5	TRBV12-2	CASRSYRGVQPQHF	TGTGCAAGTCGCTCCTACAGGGGGGTTCAGCCCCAGCATTTT
-	TRBD1	TRBJ2-5	TRBV19	CASSPWTGKETQYF	TGTGCCAGTAGTCCCTGGACAGGGAAAGAGACCCAGTACTTC
-	TRBD2	TRBJ2-5	TRBV3-1/TRBV3-2	CASSQGWERGAQETQYF	TGTGCCAGCAGCCAAGGGTGGGAGCGGGGGGCGCAAGAGACCCAGTACTTC
-	TRBD1	TRBJ1-2	TRBV6-5	CASRTGQAGHGYTF	TGTGCCAGCAGGACCGGACAGGCCGGGCATGGCTACACCTTC